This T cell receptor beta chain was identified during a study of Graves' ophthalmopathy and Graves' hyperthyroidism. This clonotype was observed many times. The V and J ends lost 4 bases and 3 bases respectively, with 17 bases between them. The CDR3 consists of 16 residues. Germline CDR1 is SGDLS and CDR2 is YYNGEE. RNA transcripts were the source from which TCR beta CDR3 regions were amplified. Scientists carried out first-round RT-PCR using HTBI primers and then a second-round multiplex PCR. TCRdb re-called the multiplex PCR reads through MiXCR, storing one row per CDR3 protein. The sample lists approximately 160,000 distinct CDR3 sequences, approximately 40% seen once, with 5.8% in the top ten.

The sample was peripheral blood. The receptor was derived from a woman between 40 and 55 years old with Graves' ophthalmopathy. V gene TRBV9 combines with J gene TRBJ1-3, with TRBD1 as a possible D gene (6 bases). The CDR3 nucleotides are TGTGCCAGCAGCTCAGACCCGGGACACATTGGAAACACCATATATTTT. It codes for CASSSDPGHIGNTIYF.